This T cell receptor beta chain was profiled in a study of T cells after yellow fever vaccination. On the study more broadly: Each low-cell-number fraction was prepared by means of SMART-Seq v4 Ultra Low Input.

From the 5' RACE reads, TCRdb called clonotypes with MiXCR, one entry per CDR3 protein. The sample includes about 400,000 distinct CDR3 sequences, approximately 10% of them seen just once. This clonotype was picked up a small number of times. The antigen is not known. Study-level points and caveats: There was a small share of clonotypes that showed up in both the CD4 and CD8 compartments. Peaking on day 5 versus 15, the secondary response was faster but weaker.

The CDR3 sequence is 18 residues long. CDR1 is ENHRY and CDR2 is SYGVKD in the germline V gene. The V gene lost 4 bases and the J gene lost 2 bases, with 22 bases spanning the gap. Source: PBMCs, taken on the day of the first yellow fever vaccination. This receptor was obtained from a man younger than 30 who received the YFV17D yellow fever vaccine. J is TRBJ2-3 and V is TRBV10-3; TRBD1 might be the D (5 bases). CDR3 nucleotide sequence: TGTGCCATCAGTGGTGCCCCGCCCCGGACAATCCTCACAGATACGCAGTATTTT. Translation gives CAISGAPPRTILTDTQYF.